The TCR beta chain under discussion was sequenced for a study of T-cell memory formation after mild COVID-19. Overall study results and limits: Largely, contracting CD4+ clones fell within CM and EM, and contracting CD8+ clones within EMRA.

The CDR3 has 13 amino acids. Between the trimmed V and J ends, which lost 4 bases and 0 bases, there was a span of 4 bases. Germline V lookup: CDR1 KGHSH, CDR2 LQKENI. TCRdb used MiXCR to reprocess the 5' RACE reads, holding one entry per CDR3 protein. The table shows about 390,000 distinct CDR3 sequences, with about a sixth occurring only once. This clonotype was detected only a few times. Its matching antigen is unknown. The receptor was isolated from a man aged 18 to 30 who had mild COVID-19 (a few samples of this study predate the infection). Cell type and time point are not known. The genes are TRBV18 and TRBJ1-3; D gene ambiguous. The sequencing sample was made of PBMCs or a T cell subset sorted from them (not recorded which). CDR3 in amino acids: CASSLDSGNTIYF. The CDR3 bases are TGTGCCAGCTCACTCGACTCTGGAAACACCATATATTTT.